These 24 T cell receptor beta chains share one sample of origin, sequenced in a study of blood T cell repertoires in COVID-19. Clones were read by immunoSEQ multiplex PCR, and TCRdb kept only the in-frame ones, dropping some. The sample shows under 250,000 clones, roughly 89% of them seen only once. Sequencing was performed on peripheral blood. Every receptor here comes from a man in his 60s who had recovered from COVID-19.

This clone showed up just once. CDR3 region: CASRPAGIYNEQFF. The CDR3 DNA reads as TGTGCCAGCAGACCAGCGGGGATTTACAATGAGCAGTTCTTC. The genes are TRBV7-6 and TRBJ2-1; TRBD2 matches 7 bases. Germline V gives CDR1 SGHVS, CDR2 FNYEAQ. J was trimmed by 4 bases and V by 6 bases; bases with no gene match: 6. The CDR3 is 14 residues long.

This clone was recorded once. CDR3 sequence: CASSSGLAERETQYF. CDR3 bases: TGCGCCAGCAGCTCGGGACTAGCGGAGAGGGAGACCCAGTACTTC. The rearrangement joins TRBV5-1 to TRBJ2-5; the match to TRBD2 covers 11 bases. The CDR3 totals 15 residues. Trimming removed 3 bases from V and 5 bases from J; junction bases left unmatched: 6. Germline CDR1 SGHRS, CDR2 YFSETQ.

Regarding this clone: This same CDR3 is encoded by further DNA sequences in the sample. This sequence joins TRBV3-1 (or the pseudogene TRBV3-2) and TRBJ1-3, with TRBD1 matching 7 bases. This CDR3 has 15 amino acids. V was clipped by 1 base and J by 2 bases; unmatched bases: 2. Germline-derived CDR1 and CDR2 are LGHDT and YNNKEL (reference sequence). The CDR3 DNA reads TGTGCCAGCAGCCAAGCAGGGGGAACTGGAAACACCATATATTTT. It codes for CASSQAGGTGNTIYF.

This clone is a singleton in its sample. The chain employs TRBV3-1 (or the pseudogene TRBV3-2) and TRBJ2-7, with a possible D match to TRBD1 (6 bases). Germline CDR1 LGHDT, CDR2 YNNKEL (reference sequence). Trimming took off 4 bases at V and 5 bases at J, with 12 bases between the two ends. The CDR3 has 13 amino acids. CDR3 in DNA: TGTGCCAGCAGCCCTCCTACAGGGCACGAGCAGTACTTC. Translated: CASSPPTGHEQYF.

V gene TRBV24-1 combines with J gene TRBJ2-1; tentative D call: TRBD2 (7 bases). Trimming pared 0 bases from V and 6 bases from J, leaving 11 bases between. CDR1 and CDR2 from the germline V gene are KGHDR and SFDVKD. This CDR3 has 15 amino acids. The CDR3 reads CATSDLRGGINEQFF. The CDR3 nucleotides are TGTGCCACCAGTGATTTGAGGGGGGGAATCAATGAGCAGTTCTTC.

This chain joins TRBV9 and TRBJ1-1; tentatively, D is TRBD1 (5 bases). From germline, CDR1 is SGDLS and CDR2 YYNGEE. CDR3 length: 14 amino acids. With 4 bases removed from V and 0 bases from J, the gap between germline ends came to 10 bases. The CDR3 sequence: CASSRQPMNTEAFF. CDR3 bases: TGTGCCAGCAGCCGACAGCCCATGAACACTGAAGCTTTCTTT.

This clone was recorded only once. V and J are TRBV6-5 and TRBJ1-1; weak D call: TRBD1 (5 bases). Looked up from germline, CDR1 is MNHEY and CDR2 is SVGAGI. Between the trimmed V and J ends, which lost 0 bases and 4 bases, there was a span of 12 bases. This CDR3 region has 15 residues. The CDR3 sequence is CASSYSMGHGTEAFF. Written as DNA, the CDR3 is TGTGCCAGCAGTTACTCGATGGGGCATGGCACTGAAGCTTTCTTT.

CDR3: CSASPRTGGDEQFF. The CDR3 bases are TGCAGTGCTAGTCCTCGGACAGGGGGCGATGAGCAGTTCTTC. The chain is built from TRBV20-1 and TRBJ2-1; 11 bases are shared with TRBD1. V was pared by 3 bases and J by 8 bases, with 6 bases of the junction left unmatched. CDR3 length: 14 residues. Germline V lookup: CDR1 DFQATT, CDR2 SNEGSKA (reference sequence).

In DNA, the CDR3 is TGTGCCAGCAGACGGGAGGTAGGGGAGACCCAGTACTTC. As protein: CASRREVGETQYF. The J gene is TRBJ2-5, the V gene TRBV2, with 7 bases fitting TRBD2. V lost 6 bases to trimming and J lost 5 bases; unmatched junction nucleotides: 6. CDR1 is SNHLY and CDR2 is FYNNEI in the germline V gene. CDR3 length: 13 residues.

The chain has TRBV5-1 and TRBJ2-5; the match to TRBD1 covers 8 bases. Unmatched junction bases numbered 16, after V lost 7 bases and J lost 5 bases. Germline V gives CDR1 SGHRS, CDR2 YFSETQ. The CDR3 consists of 16 residues. The CDR3 nucleotides read TGCGCCAGCTCGCAGGGGGCGAATTCTGTAACCGAGACCCAGTACTTC. The encoded protein is CASSQGANSVTETQYF.

This chain links TRBV7-7 with TRBJ1-3, with a possible D match to TRBD1 (5 bases). This CDR3 region has 15 residues. With 0 bases removed from V and 4 bases from J, the gap between germline ends came to 10 bases. Germline loops: CDR1 SSHAT, CDR2 FNYEAQ (reference sequence). CDR3 in DNA: TGTGCCAGCAGCTTAGCGGAGGGGCCGGGAAACACCATATATTTT. It yields the protein CASSLAEGPGNTIYF.

DNA for the CDR3: TGTGCCAGCGGAAAAGGGGGTCACGAGCAGTACTTC. Translated: CASGKGGHEQYF. The chain recombines TRBV11-2 with TRBJ2-7; TRBD1 might be the D (6 bases). Trimming removed 8 bases from V and 5 bases from J, with 13 bases in between. From germline, CDR1 is SGHAT and CDR2 FQNNGV. This CDR3 contains 12 residues.

The gene calls are TRBV29-1 and TRBJ1-2; D uncertain. The CDR3 totals 14 residues. Trimming removed 6 bases at V and 7 bases at J, with 21 bases between. The germline V gene encodes CDR1 SQVTM and CDR2 ANQGSEA. The DNA for the CDR3 is TGCAGCGTCTTTGATAATGACCTAGATGCTGGCTACACCTTC. The encoded protein is CSVFDNDLDAGYTF.

J is TRBJ2-7 and V is TRBV5-8; tentative D call: TRBD1 (5 bases). Germline CDR1 SGHTS, CDR2 YDEGEE. The CDR3 consists of 15 residues. The V gene lost 0 bases and the J gene lost 0 bases, with 10 bases spanning the gap. This CDR3 is CASSLGQLTSYEQYF. CDR3 nucleotides: TGTGCCAGCAGCTTGGGACAGTTGACCTCCTACGAGCAGTACTTC. The entire variable domain, with the rest obtained from reference TRBV5-8 and TRBJ2-7, is as follows: EAGVTQSPTHLIKTRGQQATLRCSPISGHTSVYWYQQALGLGLQFLLWYDEGEERNRGNFPPRFSGRQFPNYSSELNVNALELEDSALYLCASSLGQLTSYEQYFGPGTRLTVT.

This clone was counted a few times. V is TRBV7-8 and J is TRBJ1-1; 7 bases align to TRBD1. Germline V gene sequence: CDR1 SGHVS, CDR2 FQNEAQ. This CDR3 spans 16 amino acids. Trimming at V came to 1 base and at J to 8 bases, leaving 13 bases not matched to a gene. CDR3 in amino acids: CASSLVMRSGTEEAFF. Written as DNA, the CDR3 is TGTGCCAGCAGCTTAGTAATGAGGTCCGGGACAGAAGAAGCTTTCTTT.

The chain couples TRBV9 to TRBJ2-3, with 9 bases aligning to TRBD2. The CDR3 runs to 16 residues. V gave up 0 bases and J gave up 7 bases; unmatched junction bases: 9. Germline V lookup: CDR1 SGDLS, CDR2 YYNGEE. The CDR3 DNA sequence: TGTGCCAGCAGCGTAGCGGGTAGCGGGGGAACTAATACGCAGTATTTT. It translates to CASSVAGSGGTNTQYF.

The rearrangement uses TRBV18 and TRBJ1-1, with 7 bases fitting TRBD1. J gave up 3 bases and V 3 bases, and 7 bases lay outside the gene matches. The CDR3 is made up of 15 amino acids. Germline CDR1 and CDR2: KGHSH and LQKENI. CDR3 sequence reads: CASSPLTGIYTEAFF. The CDR3 DNA is TGTGCCAGCTCACCCTTGACAGGGATTTACACTGAAGCTTTCTTT.

This sequence joins TRBV5-1 and TRBJ2-7; perhaps TRBD1 as D (6 bases). Trimming took off 1 base at V and 0 bases at J, with 8 bases between the two ends. Per the germline V gene, CDR1 is SGHRS and CDR2 is YFSETQ. The CDR3 runs 14 residues. The CDR3 here is CASSLSGASYEQYF. For the CDR3, the DNA is TGCGCCAGCAGCTTGTCAGGGGCCTCCTACGAGCAGTACTTC.

In DNA, the CDR3 is TGTGCCAGCAGTGTAGACAGGGGGATGGTCTACGAGCAGTACTTC. This encodes CASSVDRGMVYEQYF. The chain links TRBV2 to TRBJ2-7; TRBD1 aligns across 9 bases. CDR1 is SNHLY, CDR2 FYNNEI, per germline. The CDR3 spans 15 residues. With 4 bases clipped from V and 3 bases from J, the junction kept 7 bases outside the gene matches.

The V gene is TRBV27, the J gene TRBJ1-4; the D is unclear. The V end lost 2 bases, the J end lost 5 bases, and 12 bases lay between the germline ends. This CDR3 is 15 amino acids long. Germline V lookup: CDR1 MNHEY, CDR2 SMNVEV (reference sequence). The DNA for the CDR3 is TGTGCCAGCAGTTTAGGACTAAGAGGGAATGAAAAACTGTTTTTT. Its protein is CASSLGLRGNEKLFF.

The rearrangement links TRBV6-5 to TRBJ1-4, with D uncertain. The CDR3 is 12 residues long. The germline V and J ends were trimmed by 6 bases and 6 bases, with 8 bases remaining between them. The V gene's germline CDR1 is MNHEY and CDR2 SVGAGI. CDR3 sequence (DNA): TGTGCCAGCAGCAGTCCGTATGAAAAACTGTTTTTT. Translating gives CASSSPYEKLFF.

The chain recombines TRBV28 with TRBJ2-3; perhaps TRBD1 as D (6 bases). V dropped 3 bases and J dropped 3 bases, with 13 bases sitting between them. Looked up from germline, CDR1 is MDHEN and CDR2 is SYDVKM. This CDR3 has 15 residues. The CDR3 DNA sequence: TGTGCCAGCAGTTTGTATCAGGGGAGAACAGATACGCAGTATTTT. Translating it yields CASSLYQGRTDTQYF.

The chain is built from TRBV21-1 and TRBJ2-7; the table's D gene call, TRBD2, was not cross checked with the DNA. TRBV21-1 represents a pseudogene. The CDR3 has 15 amino acids. This CDR3 is CASSGGRGGGYEQYF. The CDR3 nucleotides are TGTGCCAGCAGCGGAGGGCGGGGAGGTGGCTACGAGCAGTACTTC.

The rearrangement joins TRBV10-3 to TRBJ1-1; TRBD1 agrees at 8 bases. With V trimmed by 3 bases and J by 2 bases, 8 bases remained unmatched. Germline V gene data show CDR1 as ENHRY and CDR2 as SYGVKD. This CDR3 spans 16 amino acids. Written as DNA, the CDR3 is TGTGCCATCAGTGAAAGGCCAGGGGGCTTTAACACTGAAGCTTTCTTT. It specifies CAISERPGGFNTEAFF.